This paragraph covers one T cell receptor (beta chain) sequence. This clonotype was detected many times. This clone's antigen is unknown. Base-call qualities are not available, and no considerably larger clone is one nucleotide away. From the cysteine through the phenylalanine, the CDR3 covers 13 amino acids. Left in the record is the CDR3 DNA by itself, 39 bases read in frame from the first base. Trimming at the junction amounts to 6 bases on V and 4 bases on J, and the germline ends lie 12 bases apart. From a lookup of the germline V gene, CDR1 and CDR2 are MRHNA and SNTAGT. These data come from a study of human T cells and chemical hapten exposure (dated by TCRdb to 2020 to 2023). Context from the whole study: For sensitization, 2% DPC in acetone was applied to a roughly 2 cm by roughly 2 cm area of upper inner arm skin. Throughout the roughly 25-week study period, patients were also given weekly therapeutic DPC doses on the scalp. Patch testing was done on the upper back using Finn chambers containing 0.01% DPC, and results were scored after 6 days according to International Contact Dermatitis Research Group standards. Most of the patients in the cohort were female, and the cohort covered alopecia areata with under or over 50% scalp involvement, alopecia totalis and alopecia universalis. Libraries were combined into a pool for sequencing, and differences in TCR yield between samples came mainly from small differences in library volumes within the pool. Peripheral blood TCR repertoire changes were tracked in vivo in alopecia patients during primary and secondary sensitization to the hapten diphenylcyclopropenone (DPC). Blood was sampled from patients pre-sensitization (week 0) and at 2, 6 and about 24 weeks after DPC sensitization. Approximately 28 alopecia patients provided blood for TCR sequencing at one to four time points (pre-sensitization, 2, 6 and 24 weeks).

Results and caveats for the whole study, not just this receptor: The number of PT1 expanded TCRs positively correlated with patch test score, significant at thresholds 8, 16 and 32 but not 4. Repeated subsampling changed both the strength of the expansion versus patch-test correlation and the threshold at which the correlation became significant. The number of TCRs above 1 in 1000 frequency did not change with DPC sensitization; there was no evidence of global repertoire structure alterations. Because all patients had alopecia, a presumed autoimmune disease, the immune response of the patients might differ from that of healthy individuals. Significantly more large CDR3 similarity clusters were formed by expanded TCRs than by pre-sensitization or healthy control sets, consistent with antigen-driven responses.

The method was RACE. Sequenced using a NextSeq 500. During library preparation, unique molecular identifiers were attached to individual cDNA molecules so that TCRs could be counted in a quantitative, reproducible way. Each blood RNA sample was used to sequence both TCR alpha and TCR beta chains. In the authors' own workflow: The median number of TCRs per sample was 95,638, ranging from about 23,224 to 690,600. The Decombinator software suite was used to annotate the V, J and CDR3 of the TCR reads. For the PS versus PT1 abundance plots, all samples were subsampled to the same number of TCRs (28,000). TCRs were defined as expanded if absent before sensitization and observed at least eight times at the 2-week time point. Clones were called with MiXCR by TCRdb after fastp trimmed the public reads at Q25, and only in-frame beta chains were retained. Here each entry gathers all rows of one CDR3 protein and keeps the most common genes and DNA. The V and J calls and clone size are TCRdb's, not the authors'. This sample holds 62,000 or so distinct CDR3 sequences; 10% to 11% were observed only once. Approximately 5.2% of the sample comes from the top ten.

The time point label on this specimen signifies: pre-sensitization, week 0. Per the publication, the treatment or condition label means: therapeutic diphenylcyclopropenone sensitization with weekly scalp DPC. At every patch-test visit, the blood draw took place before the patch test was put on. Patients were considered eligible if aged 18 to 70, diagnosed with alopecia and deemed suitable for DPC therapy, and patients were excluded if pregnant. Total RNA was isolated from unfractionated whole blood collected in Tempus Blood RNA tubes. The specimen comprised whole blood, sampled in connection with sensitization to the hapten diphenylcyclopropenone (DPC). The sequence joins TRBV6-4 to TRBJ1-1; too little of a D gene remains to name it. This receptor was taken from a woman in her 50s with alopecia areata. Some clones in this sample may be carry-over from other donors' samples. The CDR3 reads CASSIWVGTEAFF. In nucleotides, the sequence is TGTGCCAGCAGCATATGGGTGGGCACTGAAGCTTTCTTT.